Listed below are T cell receptor beta chains from one sample, sequenced in a study of tumor-infiltrating lymphocytes in primary liver carcinoma. Via MiXCR, TCRdb re-called the multiplex PCR reads, giving one row per CDR3 protein. The table shows 48,000 or so distinct CDR3 sequences, with about 70% occurring only once. The sample taken for sequencing was liver tumor tissue from sampling region 3. These receptors were taken from a middle-aged man with primary liver carcinoma and hepatitis B virus infection. Both conserved end residues are part of each CDR3. D genes are given only for firm matches. Clone size, where shown, is once, few, many, or a class for clones that have expanded.

cdr3_nt | cdr3_aa | j_call | clone_size | d_call | v_call
TGCGCCAGCAACTACTCTTCGACTAGCGTGAGGGGAGGCGGGTTCTTC | CASNYSSTSVRGGGFF | TRBJ2-1 | NA | TRBD2 | TRBV11-2
TGTGCCACCATCCTGGGACTAACGGGAGAAGTTGACAATGAGCAGTTCTTC | CATILGLTGEVDNEQFF | TRBJ2-1 | NA | TRBD2 | TRBV11-1
TGTGCCAGCAGCGTAGGGCAGGGAAGGGATCAGCCCCAGCATTTT | CASSVGQGRDQPQHF | TRBJ1-5 | NA | NA | TRBV9
TGTTCCAGCAGCCTGGATATCGGACTAGCCGTGGGTGAGCAGTTCTTC | CSSSLDIGLAVGEQFF | TRBJ2-1 | NA | TRBD2 | TRBV11-2
TGCGCCAGCAGCTTGACAAGTGGGAACTCCTACGATCAGTACTTC | CASSLTSGNSYDQYF | TRBJ2-7 | NA | NA | TRBV5-1
TGCAACAGATTGCCGGGACAGGGGGTGGATGAGCGGTTCTTC | CNRLPGQGVDERFF | TRBJ2-1 | NA | TRBD1 | TRBV29-1
TGTGCCAGCAACCTCACCTACCGGGGTCCCGTGAAACAGGTTCGCTCCTACGATGAGCAGTTCTTC | CASNLTYRGPVKQVRSYDEQFF | TRBJ2-1 | once | NA | TRBV11-2
TGTGCCATCAGTTTATTAGCGGGAGGGCCTTCCTACGAGCAGTACTTT | CAISLLAGGPSYEQYF | TRBJ2-7 | NA | TRBD2 | TRBV12-3/TRBV12-4
TGTGCCAGCAGTAACACCCGGGACTTTGGTTCCTCCGAACAGTACTTC | CASSNTRDFGSSEQYF | TRBJ2-7 | NA | NA | TRBV6-5
TGCAGCGTTGAGTTGGGACTAGGATACAAGCAGTACTTC | CSVELGLGYKQYF | TRBJ2-7 | once | TRBD2 | TRBV29-1
TGCGCTTGCAGTCGGGACAGGGTTTTCACCGGGGACCTGTTTTTT | CACSRDRVFTGDLFF | TRBJ2-2 | NA | TRBD1 | TRBV4-1
TGTGCCAGCAGCCTACTCAGGACAACTAATGGAAAACTGTTTTTT | CASSLLRTTNGKLFF | TRBJ1-4 | NA | NA | TRBV14
TGTGCCATCACCACTGCTGTGCTCACAGGAGGGCAGACCCAGTACTTC | CAITTAVLTGGQTQYF | TRBJ2-5 | NA | NA | TRBV5-5
TGTGCCAGCACCACTGCTGTGCTTACAGTATGGCAGACCCAGTACTTC | CASTTAVLTVWQTQYF | TRBJ2-5 | few | NA | TRBV5-5
TGTGCCAGCAGGTTAAAGTACGGAGGTTCGGGAAAACTGTTTTTT | CASRLKYGGSGKLFF | TRBJ1-4 | NA | NA | TRBV7-8
TGTGCCAGCAGCCCCGGGCATTCGGGCACAGATACGAAGTGTTTT | CASSPGHSGTDTKCF | TRBJ2-3 | NA | NA | TRBV6-6
TGTGCCTGGACCTCTCCGGGGACTAGCGTAAACTACAATGAGCAGTTCTTC | CAWTSPGTSVNYNEQFF | TRBJ2-1 | many | TRBD2 | TRBV30
TGTGCCAGCAGCTTGTTAACGGTGTCATACAACGAGCAGTTCTTC | CASSLLTVSYNEQFF | TRBJ2-1 | NA | NA | TRBV5-6
TGTGCCAGCAGTGAAGCTCGGGTAGATACGCAGTATTTT | CASSEARVDTQYF | TRBJ2-3 | many | NA | TRBV6-1
TGCGCCATCAGCCAACTCAGGGGGGGTGACACCGAAGCTTTCTTT | CAISQLRGGDTEAFF | TRBJ1-1 | NA | TRBD1 | TRBV4-1
TGTGCCAGCAGTTTTGACCCTAGGAAGACCGGGAGTTACTATGAGCAGTTCTTC | CASSFDPRKTGSYYEQFF | TRBJ2-1 | NA | NA | TRBV11-2
TGCGCCAGCAGTTACCAAGGGGAAACTGAAGCTTTCTTT | CASSYQGETEAFF | TRBJ1-1 | NA | NA | TRBV6-6
TGTGCCAACAGCTTAGAGGTTGGGGACGAGATACTGTTTTTT | CANSLEVGDEILFF | TRBJ1-4 | NA | NA | TRBV11-2
TGTGCCAGCAGTCTCAGATATAGCAATCAGCCCCAGCATTTT | CASSLRYSNQPQHF | TRBJ1-5 | NA | NA | TRBV12-3/TRBV12-4
TGCGCCAGCATCTCACGGGACAGGGGAATGCAAGAGACCCAGTACTTC | CASISRDRGMQETQYF | TRBJ2-5 | NA | TRBD1 | TRBV7-9
TGTGCCATCAGTGAGATTCCCGGGCTAAATAATGAGCAGTTCTTC | CAISEIPGLNNEQFF | TRBJ2-1 | medium-sized | NA | TRBV10-3
TGTGCCAGCAGCTTAGAGGGTTGTGCTTCCGCCTACGGGCAGTACTTC | CASSLEGCASAYGQYF | TRBJ2-7 | NA | NA | TRBV11-2
TGTGCTAGCAGCTTAAATGATTCCTTTGAGCAGTTCTTC | CASSLNDSFEQFF | TRBJ2-1 | NA | NA | TRBV11-2
TGTGCCAGCAGTTTCATTTCTAGCGGAGGCTCCCGAGAGACCCAGTACTTC | CASSFISSGGSRETQYF | TRBJ2-5 | NA | TRBD2 | TRBV28
TGCGCCAGCCGGACTTACTACGAGCAGTACTTC | CASRTYYEQYF | TRBJ2-7 | many | NA | TRBV10-2
TGTGCCAGCGTCACGCAGTATTTT | CASVTQYF | TRBJ2-3 | medium-sized | NA | TRBV6-5
TGCAGCGCTGACAGGGGAACAGATACGCAGTATTTT | CSADRGTDTQYF | TRBJ2-3 | NA | TRBD1 | TRBV29-1
TGTGTCAGCAGTTTAGGGGGATTTGGCACAGATACGCAGTATTTT | CVSSLGGFGTDTQYF | TRBJ2-3 | NA | NA | TRBV6-6
TGCACCAGCAGCCCGCCCCGGACAGCATTCCCTGGAAACACCATATATTTT | CTSSPPRTAFPGNTIYF | TRBJ1-3 | few | NA | TRBV4-1
TGTGCCACTAGCCTTCGAGCGAGAGGTAGCGATGAGCAGTTCTTC | CATSLRARGSDEQFF | TRBJ2-1 | NA | NA | TRBV10-3
TGTGCCACCAGCAGAGAAAGACTAGTGGCCGAGCAGTACTTC | CATSRERLVAEQYF | TRBJ2-7 | few | NA | TRBV15
TGTGCCAGCAGGACAGGTGACAGATCAGGGGCCAACGTCCTGACTTTC | CASRTGDRSGANVLTF | TRBJ2-6 | NA | NA | TRBV6-5
TGTACCAGCAGGTCCGGGCGGGCGAACACCGGGGAGTTGTTTTTT | CTSRSGRANTGELFF | TRBJ2-2 | once | NA | TRBV4-2
TGTGCCAGCAGTCTTGGGGGCTGGGGTGACTACACCGCGAAGCTGTTTTTT | CASSLGGWGDYTAKLFF | TRBJ2-2 | NA | NA | TRBV6-1
TGCGCCAGTAGCCCCTACCGGTCGAGCAGACCTTACGAGCAGTACTTC | CASSPYRSSRPYEQYF | TRBJ2-7 | once | NA | TRBV4-1
TGCGCCAGCAGCCTCCCTGGCCGGAACAGTGAAAAACTGTTTTTT | CASSLPGRNSEKLFF | TRBJ1-4 | NA | NA | TRBV4-1
TGCGCCAGCAGCCAAGAGAGGGCGGGAAGTGGCTACGAGCAGTACTTC | CASSQERAGSGYEQYF | TRBJ2-7 | many | NA | TRBV4-1
TGCGCCAGCAGCCAAGAGCCTAGCGGCACAGATACGCAGTATTTT | CASSQEPSGTDTQYF | TRBJ2-3 | large | NA | TRBV4-1
TGTGCCAGCAACTTAGTGACGGACAACTACGAGCAGTACTTC | CASNLVTDNYEQYF | TRBJ2-7 | NA | NA | TRBV7-8
TGTGCCAGCACCGCTAGCGGTGCCCGTAGGGATGAGCAGTTCTTC | CASTASGARRDEQFF | TRBJ2-1 | many | TRBD2 | TRBV6-1
TGTGCCAGCAGCCAAGAACAGTCGATAGCCATCCAGTACTACGAGCAGTACTTC | CASSQEQSIAIQYYEQYF | TRBJ2-7 | NA | NA | TRBV4-2
TGTGGCAGCACCTTAACCGACGGAGCCTACGAGCTGTACTTC | CGSTLTDGAYELYF | TRBJ2-7 | NA | NA | TRBV11-2
TGTGCCAGCAGCTTACGTCCTGGACTAGCGGCGTACCAAGAGACCCAGTACTTC | CASSLRPGLAAYQETQYF | TRBJ2-5 | medium-sized | TRBD2 | TRBV11-2